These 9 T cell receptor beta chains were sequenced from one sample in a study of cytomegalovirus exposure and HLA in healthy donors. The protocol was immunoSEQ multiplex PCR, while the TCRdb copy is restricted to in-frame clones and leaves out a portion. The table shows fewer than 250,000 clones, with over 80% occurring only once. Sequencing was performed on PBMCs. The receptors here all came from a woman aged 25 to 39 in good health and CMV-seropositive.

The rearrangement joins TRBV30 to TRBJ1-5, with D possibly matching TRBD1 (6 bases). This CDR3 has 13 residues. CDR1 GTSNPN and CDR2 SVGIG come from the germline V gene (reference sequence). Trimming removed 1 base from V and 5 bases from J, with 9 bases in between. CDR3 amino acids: CAWSARGDQPQHF. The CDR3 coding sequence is TGTGCCTGGAGTGCAAGGGGGGATCAGCCCCAGCATTTT.

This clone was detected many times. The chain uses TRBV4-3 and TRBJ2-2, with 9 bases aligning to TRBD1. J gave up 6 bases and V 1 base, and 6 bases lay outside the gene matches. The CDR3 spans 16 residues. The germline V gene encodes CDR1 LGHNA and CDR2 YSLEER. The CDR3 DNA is TGCGCCAGCAGCCAAGGACAGGGGGTTGAGTCCGGGGAGCTGTTTTTT. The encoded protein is CASSQGQGVESGELFF.

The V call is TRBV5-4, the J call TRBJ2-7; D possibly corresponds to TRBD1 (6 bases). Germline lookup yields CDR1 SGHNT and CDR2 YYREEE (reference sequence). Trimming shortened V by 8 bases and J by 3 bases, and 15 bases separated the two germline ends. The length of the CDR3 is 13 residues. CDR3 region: CASGQNPFYEQYF. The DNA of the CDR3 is TGTGCCAGTGGACAGAACCCGTTCTACGAGCAGTACTTC.

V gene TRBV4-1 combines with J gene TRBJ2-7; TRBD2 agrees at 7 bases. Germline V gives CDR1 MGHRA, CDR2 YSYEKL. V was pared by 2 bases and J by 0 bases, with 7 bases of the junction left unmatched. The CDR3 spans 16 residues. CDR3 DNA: TGCGCCAGCAGCCAAAATCCCCGCGGGAGCTCCTACGAGCAGTACTTC. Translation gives CASSQNPRGSSYEQYF.

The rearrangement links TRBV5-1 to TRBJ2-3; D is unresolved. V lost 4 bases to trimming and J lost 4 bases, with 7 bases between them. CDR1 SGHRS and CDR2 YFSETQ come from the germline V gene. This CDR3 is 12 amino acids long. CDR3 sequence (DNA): TGCGCCAGCAGCAGGAAGGCAGATACGCAGTATTTT. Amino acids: CASSRKADTQYF.

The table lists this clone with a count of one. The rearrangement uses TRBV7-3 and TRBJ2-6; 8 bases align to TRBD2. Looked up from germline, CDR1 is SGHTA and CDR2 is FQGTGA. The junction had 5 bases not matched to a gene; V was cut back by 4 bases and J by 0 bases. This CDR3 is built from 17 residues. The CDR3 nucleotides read TGTGCCAGCAGCTCTAGCGGGCGCCACTCTGGGGCCAACGTCCTGACTTTC. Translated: CASSSSGRHSGANVLTF. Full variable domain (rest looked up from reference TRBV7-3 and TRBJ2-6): GAGVSQTPSNKVTEKGKYVELRCDPISGHTALYWYRQSLGQGPEFLIYFQGTGAADDSGLPNDRFFAVRPEGSVSTLKIQRTERGDSAVYLCASSSSGRHSGANVLTFGAGSRLTVL.

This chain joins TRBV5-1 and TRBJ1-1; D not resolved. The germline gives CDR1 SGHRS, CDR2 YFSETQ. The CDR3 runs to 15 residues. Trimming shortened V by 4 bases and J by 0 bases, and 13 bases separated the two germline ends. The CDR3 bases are TGCGCCAGCAGCATCCTGCCCGAAGTGAACACTGAAGCTTTCTTT. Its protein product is CASSILPEVNTEAFF.

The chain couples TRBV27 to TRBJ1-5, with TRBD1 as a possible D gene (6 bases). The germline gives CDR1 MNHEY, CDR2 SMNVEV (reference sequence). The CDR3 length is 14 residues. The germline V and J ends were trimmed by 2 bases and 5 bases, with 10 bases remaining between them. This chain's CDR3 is CASSLQGTYQPQHF. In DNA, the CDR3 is TGTGCCAGCAGTTTACAGGGGACATATCAGCCCCAGCATTTT.

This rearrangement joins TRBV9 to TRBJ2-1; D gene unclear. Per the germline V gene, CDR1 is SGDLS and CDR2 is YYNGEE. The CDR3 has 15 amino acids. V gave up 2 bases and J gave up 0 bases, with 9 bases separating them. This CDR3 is CASSVDSSSYNEQFF. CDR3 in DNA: TGTGCCAGCAGCGTCGACTCTAGCTCCTACAATGAGCAGTTCTTC. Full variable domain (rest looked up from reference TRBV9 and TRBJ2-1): DSGVTQTPKHLITATGQRVTLRCSPRSGDLSVYWYQQSLDQGLQFLIQYYNGEERAKGNILERFSAQQFPDLHSELNLSSLELGDSALYFCASSVDSSSYNEQFFGPGTRLTVL.